Below, one TCR beta chain is given with its context. Relative to the germline gene, one junction end is altered; a read error may explain this. Germline V gene sequence: CDR1 SGHRS, CDR2 YFSETQ. This CDR3 is 14 amino acids long. This sample is part of a study of shared clonotypes between healthy human individuals. Clones were read by immunoSEQ multiplex PCR, and TCRdb kept only the in-frame ones, dropping some. The sample lists around 700,000 clones, roughly nine tenths occurring once. CD8 cells classed as naive were CD45RO-negative and positively selected for CCR7, excluding terminally differentiated effector memory CD45RA+ cells.

This TCR came from a man under 40 in good health. What was sequenced was naive CD8+ T cells sorted from blood. The rearrangement uses TRBV5-1 and TRBJ2-7; 9 nucleotides align to TRBD2. The DNA of the CDR3 is TGCGCCAGCAGCATCTTAGCGGGAGCCCCTCCTCTGGACTTC. It yields the protein CASSILAGAPPLDF.